This TCR beta chain comes out of a study of blood T cell repertoires in COVID-19 (dated by TCRdb to the early 2020s). General notes on the study: The collaborator samples originated in the United States, Italy and Spain and spanned the acute and convalescent phases of COVID-19. The material from the prospective study consisted of cDNA or gDNA derived from T cells, B-cell-depleted T cells, or PBMCs. The repertoires were made available in a free public database intended to serve as a resource for research on the immune response to SARS-CoV-2. The dataset comprised deeply sampled blood TCRbeta repertoires from subjects exposed to, actively infected with, or recovered from COVID-19. Sample metadata almost always included a de-identified subject ID, COVID-19 status, age in years and sex. The samples were drawn from the first 160 participants of the ongoing ImmuneRACE study and from about 1,200 subjects provided by 6 global collaborators. HLA class I and class II types, where available, came from metadata supplied by the sample provider rather than from assay-based typing. Overall results and qualifications from the work: Clinical and demographic metadata were provided uncurated, with the amount varying by source and participant.

V sheds 3 bases and J sheds 0 bases, leaving 9 bases between their ends. The CDR3 holds 15 amino acids from the cysteine to the phenylalanine. Only CDR3 DNA is held: 45 bases, read in frame from base 1. Based on the germline V gene, the CDR1 and CDR2 sequences are SGHTA and FQGTGA. A remark on this clone: The clone's antigen remains unknown. Base quality data are lacking; no much larger clone is found one base away.

Whole blood was collected in K2EDTA tubes by collaborating institutions according to the institutions' own protocols. For TCRbeta analysis, collaborators shipped samples in one of three forms: frozen whole blood, isolated PBMCs, or DNA extracted from either of those sample types. TCRbeta CDR3 regions were amplified from genomic DNA by means of the immunoSEQ Assay, a bias-controlled multiplex PCR. Per the authors' processing: The number of nucleated cells in each sample was estimated by amplification of reference gene primers within the assay. To quantify the absolute abundance of each unique TCRbeta CDR3 rearrangement, sequence reads were collapsed and filtered. For each sample, productive Simpson clonality was calculated by taking the square root of Simpson's diversity index across productive rearrangements. TCRdb stores this immuneACCESS table with in-frame sequences only. Part of the clones is absent; in the studies checked, under half of the shortfall reflects unresolved V genes, and no reason is known for the rest. Clonal size and the V and J genes are those of that table, whereas D and trimming came from the DNA. Recorded for this sample are approximately 390,000 clones; almost 90% of them occurred a single time. The ten largest make up approximately 7% of the sample.

The chain is encoded by TRBV7-3 joined to TRBJ2-1; the D gene identity is not certain. This clonotype originated in a young man with active or convalescent COVID-19. The sample comprised peripheral blood. The DNA sequence reads TGTGCCAGCAGCTTCATTCCGAGCTCCTACAATGAGCAGTTCTTC. Its amino acids are CASSFIPSSYNEQFF.